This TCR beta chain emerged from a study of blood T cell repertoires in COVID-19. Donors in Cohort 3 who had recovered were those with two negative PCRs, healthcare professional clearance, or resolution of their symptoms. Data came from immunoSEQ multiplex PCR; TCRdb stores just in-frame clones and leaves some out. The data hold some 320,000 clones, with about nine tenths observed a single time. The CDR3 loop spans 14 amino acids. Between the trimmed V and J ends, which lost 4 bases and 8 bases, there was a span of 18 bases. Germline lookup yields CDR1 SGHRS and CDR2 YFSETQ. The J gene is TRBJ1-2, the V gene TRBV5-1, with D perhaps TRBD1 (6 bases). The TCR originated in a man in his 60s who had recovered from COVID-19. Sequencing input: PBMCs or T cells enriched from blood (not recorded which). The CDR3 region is CASSPEGGVIGYTF. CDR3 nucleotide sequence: TGCGCCAGCAGCCCCGAGGGGGGGGTCATCGGCTACACCTTC.